This T cell receptor beta chain was sequenced in a study of cytomegalovirus exposure and HLA in healthy donors. Findings and limits, study-wide: Most subjects' HLA-A and HLA-B alleles were reportedly predicted from TCR beta sequences.

This PCR relied on a set of 60 Vbeta primers and 13 Jbeta primers. Clones were read by immunoSEQ multiplex PCR, and TCRdb kept only the in-frame ones, dropping some. This table holds more than 100,000 clones, 75% to 85% found once. CDR1 is SGHVS, CDR2 FNYEAQ, per germline. With V trimmed by 5 bases and J by 0 bases, 4 bases remained unmatched. This CDR3 is 16 amino acids long. About this clone: Its antigen remains unidentified.

Sequenced input: PBMCs. The sequence came from a male donor in good health and CMV-seronegative. The chain links TRBV7-6 to TRBJ2-5; 12 bases are shared with TRBD2. This CDR3 reads CASSPTSGGYQETQYF. CDR3 nucleotide sequence: TGTGCCAGCAGCCCTACTAGCGGGGGGTACCAAGAGACCCAGTACTTC. Full variable domain (rest looked up from reference TRBV7-6 and TRBJ2-5): GAGVSQSPRYKVTKRGQDVALRCDPISGHVSLYWYRQALGQGPEFLTYFNYEAQQDKSGLPNDRFSAERPEGSISTLTIQRTEQRDSAMYRCASSPTSGGYQETQYFGPGTRLLVL.